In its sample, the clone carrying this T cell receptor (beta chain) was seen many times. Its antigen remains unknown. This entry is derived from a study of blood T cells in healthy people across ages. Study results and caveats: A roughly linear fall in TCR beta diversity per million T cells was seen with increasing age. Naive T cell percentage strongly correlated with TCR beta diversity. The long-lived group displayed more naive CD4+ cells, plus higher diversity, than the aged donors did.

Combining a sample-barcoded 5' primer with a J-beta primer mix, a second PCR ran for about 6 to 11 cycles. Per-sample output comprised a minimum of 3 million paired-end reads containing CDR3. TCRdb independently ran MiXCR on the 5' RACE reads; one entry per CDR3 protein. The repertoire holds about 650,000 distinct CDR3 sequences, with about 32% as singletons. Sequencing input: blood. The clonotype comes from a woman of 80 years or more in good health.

The CDR3 loop is CASSTPTGTSQPKNIQYF. In DNA form, the CDR3 reads TGTGCCAGCAGCACCCCTACCGGGACAAGCCAGCCCAAAAACATTCAGTACTTC. This sequence joins TRBV11-2 and TRBJ2-4, with D possibly matching TRBD1 (6 bases). The CDR3 contains 18 residues. Germline CDR1 SGHAT, CDR2 FQNNGV. Trimming left V 5 bases short and J 2 bases short, with 22 bases between.